Shown below are 11 T cell receptor beta chains from a single sample sequenced in a study of early T cells in non-severe SARS-CoV-2 infection. MiXCR, run by TCRdb on the 5' RACE reads, gives a single entry per CDR3 protein. In the table there are about 36,000 distinct CDR3 sequences, around 6.5% of which are singletons. The source material was whole blood, sampled at baseline. All receptors come from an adult who was a healthcare worker with PCR-confirmed SARS-CoV-2 infection or an uninfected control (not recorded which).

This clonotype appeared many times. This chain connects TRBV29-1 to TRBJ2-5; no firm D call. The CDR3 is 10 residues long. The V end lost 3 bases, the J end lost 4 bases, and 3 bases lay between the germline ends. The V gene's germline CDR1 is SQVTM and CDR2 ANQGSEA. For the CDR3, the DNA is TGCAGCGTTGAGATAGAGACCCAGTACTTC. Encoded protein: CSVEIETQYF.

This clonotype is classed as medium-sized. The chain uses TRBV7-8 and TRBJ2-1; either TRBD1 or TRBD2 may fit D (6 bases each). The CDR3 consists of 16 residues. The germline CDR1 and CDR2 sequences are SGHVS and FQNEAQ. V was cut by 7 bases and J by 8 bases, with 24 bases left in between. The CDR3 is CASTVLQGNGDYEQFF. The CDR3 coding sequence is TGTGCCAGCACCGTACTACAGGGAAATGGGGACTATGAGCAGTTCTTC.

The rearrangement links TRBV6-5 to TRBJ2-3; 7 nucleotides agree with TRBD2. After removal of 10 bases from V and 0 bases from J, the junction contained 7 bases not matched to a gene. The germline gives CDR1 MNHEY, CDR2 SVGAGI. The CDR3 is 14 residues long. In nucleotides, the CDR3 is TGTGCCACCAAACTAGCGAGTAGCACAGATACGCAGTATTTT. Translated, it gives CATKLASSTDTQYF.

This clonotype was recorded many times. This rearrangement joins TRBV5-1 to TRBJ2-1, with TRBD2 matching over 10 bases. V was pared by 5 bases and J by 8 bases, with 7 bases of the junction left unmatched. Germline CDR1 SGHRS, CDR2 YFSETQ. The CDR3 spans 14 residues. CDR3 coding DNA: TGCGCCAGCAGTTCAGCGGGAGGGCCCGATGAGCAGTTCTTC. Amino acids: CASSSAGGPDEQFF.

This clonotype was picked up a small number of times. V usage is TRBV6-2 or TRBV6-3 and J usage is TRBJ2-1, with 11 bases fitting TRBD2. CDR3 length: 12 residues. From germline, CDR1 is MNHEY and CDR2 SVGEGT. V lost 5 bases, J lost 12 bases, and 3 bases stayed unmatched. The CDR3 coding sequence is TGTGCCAGCAGTGGCACTAGCGGGAGGCAGTTCTTC. This codes for CASSGTSGRQFF.

DNA for the CDR3: TGCGCCAGCAGCCGGGGGACAGGGCAAGAGACCCAGTACTTC. This gives the protein CASSRGTGQETQYF. The chain recombines TRBV4-1 with TRBJ2-5; TRBD1 agrees at 9 bases. Germline loops: CDR1 MGHRA, CDR2 YSYEKL. V shed 4 bases and J 2 bases; nucleotides not matched to a gene: 2. This CDR3 contains 14 residues.

This clonotype has more than one count but fewer than ten. The J gene is TRBJ2-5, the V gene TRBV6-5; 10 positions agree with TRBD2. Germline CDR1 MNHEY, CDR2 SVGAGI. V was clipped by 6 bases and J by 3 bases; unmatched bases: 4. The CDR3 is 14 residues long. The CDR3 sequence: CASRIGLAEETQYF. The CDR3 nucleotides are TGTGCCAGCAGAATCGGACTAGCGGAAGAGACCCAGTACTTC.

This clonotype was counted between two and nine times. This sequence joins TRBV28 and TRBJ2-5; D might be TRBD1 (6 bases). Looked up from germline, CDR1 is MDHEN and CDR2 is SYDVKM. V was cut by 6 bases and J by 5 bases, with 10 bases left in between. This CDR3 has 12 amino acids. CDR3 loop: CASRGDRETQYF. The DNA of the CDR3 is TGTGCCAGCAGGGGAGACAGGGAGACCCAGTACTTC.

This clonotype was recorded a few times. The chain couples TRBV10-3 to TRBJ1-4; 10 bases fit TRBD1. The CDR3 runs to 19 residues. Germline V CDR1 and CDR2: ENHRY, SYGVKD. The J segment lost 3 bases and the V segment lost 2 bases, leaving 12 bases of the junction unmatched. The CDR3 protein is CAISESFRDRGRPNEKLFF. The CDR3 nucleotides are TGTGCCATCAGTGAGAGTTTTCGGGACAGGGGTCGACCTAATGAAAAACTGTTTTTT.

This clonotype is medium-sized by share. This sequence joins TRBV20-1 and TRBJ2-7, with a tentative D call TRBD2 (6 bases). V lost 0 bases to trimming and J lost 0 bases, with 6 bases between them. CDR3 length: 13 amino acids. CDR1 is DFQATT and CDR2 is SNEGSKA in the germline V gene (reference sequence). For the CDR3, the DNA is TGCAGTGCTAGAGACGGGGGCTCCTACGAGCAGTACTTC. It codes for CSARDGGSYEQYF.

CDR3 bases: TGTGCCAGCAGAGGCGAAGGACAGCTCGACCAGTTCTTC. It codes for CASRGEGQLDQFF. The chain couples TRBV7-9 to TRBJ2-1; TRBD1 might be the D (6 bases). Per the germline V gene, CDR1 is SEHNR and CDR2 is FQNEAQ (reference sequence). V was pared by 6 bases and J by 13 bases, with 19 bases between. The length of the CDR3 is 13 residues.